This TCR beta chain was documented in a study of cytomegalovirus exposure and HLA in healthy donors. Study-wide points: It was only CMV serostatus that was available as immune exposure information. The study listed approximately 170 cytomegalovirus-associated TCR beta chains. Later findings reportedly placed an Asian-associated ancestry cluster below the roughly 670-donor mean for N-insertions. It was confirmed in vitro that three of the CMV-associated chains were specific for CMV antigens.

The PCR ran on 60 Vbeta and 13 Jbeta primers. Clones were sequenced by immunoSEQ multiplex PCR, and TCRdb holds only the in-frame ones, with some missing. The sample yields some 67,000 clones, 65% to 85% seen once. V gave up 2 bases and J gave up 7 bases; unmatched junction bases: 9. The germline CDR1 and CDR2 sequences are SGHRS and YFSETQ. The CDR3 contains 15 residues. This clone is labeled as medium-sized (0.01 to 0.1%). What it recognizes is unknown. The origin of this receptor is a woman aged 25 to 39 in good health and CMV-seronegative. Sequencing used PBMCs. V usage is TRBV5-1 and J usage is TRBJ1-2; 9 bases map to TRBD1. The CDR3: CASSFEDRGAGGYTF. CDR3 sequence (DNA): TGCGCCAGCAGCTTCGAGGACAGGGGCGCGGGTGGCTACACCTTC.